One and the same sample provided the 25 T cell receptor beta chains below, sequenced in a study of shared clonotypes between healthy human individuals. The repertoire was sequenced with immunoSEQ multiplex PCR; TCRdb's copy has only in-frame clones and lacks some. This sample carries 650,000 to 750,000 clones, 60% to 80% of them seen once, and the ten largest clones take about 1.8%. The material sequenced was memory CD4+ T cells sorted from blood. Specified subset: CD45RA-negative fraction. The receptors here all came from a woman in her thirties in good health.

The gene calls are TRBV10-3 and TRBJ1-2, with a possible D match to TRBD1 (5 bases). CDR1 is ENHRY, CDR2 SYGVKD, per germline. CDR3 size: 13 residues. V was trimmed by 6 bases and J by 0 bases, leaving 8 bases between them. The CDR3 DNA reads as TGTGCCATCAGAGAGGACACTAACTATGGCTACACCTTC. Translated: CAIREDTNYGYTF.

The chain joins TRBV28 to TRBJ1-2; TRBD1 might be the D (5 bases). V was trimmed by 6 bases and J by 8 bases, leaving 25 bases between them. Germline lookup yields CDR1 MDHEN and CDR2 SYDVKM. This CDR3 spans 16 amino acids. The CDR3 spells CASRDTARGLLEGYTF. The CDR3 nucleotides read TGTGCCAGCAGGGATACAGCGAGGGGCCTACTTGAGGGCTACACCTTC.

The gene calls are TRBV11-2 and TRBJ1-5; D perhaps matches TRBD1 (5 bases). From germline, CDR1 is SGHAT and CDR2 FQNNGV. Trimming removed 8 bases from V and 1 base from J, with 9 bases in between. The CDR3 has 13 residues. DNA for the CDR3: TGTGCCAGCGCCGGGGGGAGCAATCAGCCCCAGCATTTT. Translated: CASAGGSNQPQHF.

This sequence joins TRBV7-6 and TRBJ2-2, with D unclear. Trimming left V 5 bases short and J 6 bases short, with 10 bases between. The CDR3 totals 13 residues. CDR1 and CDR2 (germline): SGHVS, FNYEAQ. The CDR3 coding sequence is TGTGCCAGCAGCGGGTCGACTGCCGGGGAGCTGTTTTTT. Translated: CASSGSTAGELFF.

The chain recombines TRBV4-1 with TRBJ2-5, with unresolved D. The V end lost 4 bases, the J end lost 4 bases, and 13 bases lay between the germline ends. Germline CDR1 reads MGHRA; CDR2 reads YSYEKL. The CDR3 covers 14 residues. The CDR3 DNA sequence: TGCGCCAGCAGCCGACCGAACGGGCGAGAGACCCAGTACTTC. Its translation: CASSRPNGRETQYF.

There are a few counts of this clone. The chain is built from TRBV10-1 and TRBJ2-7, with D possibly matching TRBD2 (5 bases). Germline CDR1 and CDR2: WNHNN and SYGVQD (reference sequence). V was clipped by 7 bases and J by 2 bases, with 12 bases between them. The CDR3 totals 13 residues. This CDR3 reads CASMPGTAYEQYF. The CDR3 DNA sequence: TGCGCCAGCATGCCGGGAACAGCCTACGAGCAGTACTTC.

The chain combines TRBV19 with TRBJ2-2, with no clear D. Trimming removed 4 bases from V and 5 bases from J, with 8 bases in between. Per the germline V gene, CDR1 is LNHDA and CDR2 is SQIVND (reference sequence). There are 13 residues in the CDR3. DNA for the CDR3: TGTGCCAGTAGTACACGGAAAACCGGGGAGCTGTTTTTT. Residues: CASSTRKTGELFF.

The genes are TRBV2 and TRBJ1-4, with TRBD1 matching 10 bases. Trimming took 6 bases from V and 8 from J; bases not matched to a gene: 3. Germline assignment: CDR1 SNHLY and CDR2 FYNNEI. This CDR3 contains 13 residues. CDR3 coding DNA: TGTGCCAGCAGAGGGACAGGGGAGGAAAAACTGTTTTTT. It codes for CASRGTGEEKLFF.

J is TRBJ2-5 and V is TRBV15; D may be TRBD2 (6 bases). There are 15 residues in the CDR3. Germline CDR1 LNHNV, CDR2 YYDKDF (reference sequence). The V and J ends lost 0 bases and 5 bases respectively, with 13 bases between them. CDR3 amino acids: CATSRDRREAETQYF. The DNA of the CDR3 is TGTGCCACCAGCAGAGATCGCAGGGAGGCCGAGACCCAGTACTTC.

In its sample, this clone was seen a few times. The CDR3 DNA sequence: TGTGCCAGCAGTGTTCAGTCCTACGAGCAGTACTTC. The encoded protein is CASSVQSYEQYF. The V gene is TRBV6-1, the J gene TRBJ2-7; D remains unclear. With 4 bases removed from V and 1 base from J, the gap between germline ends came to 5 bases. This CDR3 contains 12 residues. Germline CDR1 and CDR2: MNHNS and SASEGT.

The chain carries TRBV29-1 and TRBJ2-5; TRBD2 is a possible D gene (7 bases). The CDR3 has 13 residues. From germline, CDR1 is SQVTM and CDR2 ANQGSEA. V was pared by 6 bases and J by 4 bases, with 15 bases between. CDR3 in amino acids: CSVPQGGGETQYF. As DNA, the CDR3 is TGCAGCGTACCTCAAGGGGGGGGAGAGACCCAGTACTTC. Supplemented by reference TRBV29-1 and TRBJ2-5, the full variable domain reads SAVISQKPSRDICQRGTSLTIQCQVDSQVTMMFWYRQQPGQSLTLIATANQGSEATYESGFVIDKFPISRPNLTFSTLTVSNMSPEDSSIYLCSVPQGGGETQYFGPGTRLLVL.

This rearrangement joins TRBV7-2 to TRBJ1-4; D may be TRBD1 (5 bases). This CDR3 contains 13 residues. V was clipped by 4 bases and J by 10 bases, with 13 bases between them. The germline V gene has CDR1 SGHTA and CDR2 FQGNSA. CDR3: CASSSQGVAKLFF. The CDR3 nucleotides are TGTGCCAGCAGCTCTCAAGGGGTGGCAAAACTGTTTTTT.

This clone was observed a handful of times. The sample contains more than one DNA sequence encoding this CDR3. The rearrangement uses TRBV5-1 and TRBJ2-7, with D possibly matching TRBD1 (6 bases). The CDR3 has 15 amino acids. Germline CDR1 and CDR2: SGHRS and YFSETQ. V lost 0 bases to trimming and J lost 2 bases, with 12 bases between them. CDR3 amino acids: CASSLEPGETYEQYF. CDR3 bases: TGCGCCAGCAGCTTGGAACCAGGGGAGACCTACGAGCAGTACTTC.

This rearrangement joins TRBV18 to TRBJ2-1; D remains ambiguous. The CDR3 runs 15 residues. V gave up 5 bases and J gave up 2 bases, with 13 bases separating them. Germline CDR1 KGHSH, CDR2 LQKENI. DNA for the CDR3: TGTGCCAGCTCAGAGAGGACCGCCGCCTACAATGAGCAGTTCTTC. This translates into CASSERTAAYNEQFF.

In DNA form, the CDR3 reads TGTGCCAGCAGCTTGGAAGAGCAGTACTTC. It translates to CASSLEEQYF. The rearrangement joins TRBV5-6 to TRBJ2-7; D remains unclear. The CDR3 runs to 10 residues. Between the trimmed V and J ends, which lost 0 bases and 7 bases, there was a span of 2 bases. Germline CDR1 reads SGHDT; CDR2 reads YYEEEE.

J is TRBJ2-1 and V is TRBV9; TRBD1 might be the D (5 bases). This CDR3 is 14 amino acids long. Per the germline V gene, CDR1 is SGDLS and CDR2 is YYNGEE. The V gene lost 7 bases and the J gene lost 1 base, with 12 bases spanning the gap. This CDR3 reads CASSSGQSYNEQFF. CDR3 bases: TGTGCCAGCTCCTCAGGGCAATCCTACAATGAGCAGTTCTTC.

CDR3 region: CASSLGQASTDTQYF. CDR3 bases: TGCGCCAGCAGCTTGGGGCAGGCGTCCACAGATACGCAGTATTTT. This rearrangement joins TRBV5-1 to TRBJ2-3, with no clear D. The germline V gene has CDR1 SGHRS and CDR2 YFSETQ. Trimming shortened V by 0 bases and J by 2 bases, and 10 bases separated the two germline ends. The CDR3 extends over 15 amino acids. The full variable domain, completed using reference TRBV5-1 and TRBJ2-3, is KAGVTQTPRYLIKTRGQQVTLSCSPISGHRSVSWYQQTPGQGLQFLFEYFSETQRNKGNFPGRFSGRQFSNSRSEMNVSTLELGDSALYLCASSLGQASTDTQYFGPGTRLTVL.

As to this clone: Other DNA sequences in the sample encode the same CDR3. V gene TRBV5-1 combines with J gene TRBJ2-1, with D possibly matching TRBD2 (6 bases). CDR3 length: 15 residues. Germline lookup yields CDR1 SGHRS and CDR2 YFSETQ. Trimming shortened V by 5 bases and J by 0 bases, and 12 bases separated the two germline ends. The CDR3 sequence: CASSRDSSSYNEQFF. CDR3 nucleotides: TGCGCCAGCAGTAGGGACTCGAGCTCCTACAATGAGCAGTTCTTC.

V usage is TRBV2 and J usage is TRBJ1-1; D not certain. This CDR3 is built from 12 residues. The V gene's germline CDR1 is SNHLY and CDR2 FYNNEI. V was shortened by 4 bases and J by 1 base, with 4 bases between the two germline ends. The CDR3 nucleotides read TGTGCCAGCAGTGTCAGGAACACTGAAGCTTTCTTT. Its translation is CASSVRNTEAFF.

V usage is TRBV29-1 and J usage is TRBJ2-7, with 7 bases fitting TRBD2. Germline loops: CDR1 SQVTM, CDR2 ANQGSEA. The junction had 5 bases not matched to a gene; V was cut back by 4 bases and J by 5 bases. The length of the CDR3 is 12 residues. In DNA, the CDR3 is TGCAGCGTTGTGGGGGGGATCCACGAGCAGTACTTC. Protein: CSVVGGIHEQYF.

This clone turned up a few times. CDR3 residues: CRADSYNEQFF. In nucleotides, the CDR3 is TGCAGGGCAGATTCCTACAATGAGCAGTTCTTC. The chain joins TRBV20-1 to TRBJ2-1; no clear D gene. Germline-derived CDR1 and CDR2 are DFQATT and SNEGSKA (reference sequence). The CDR3 runs to 11 residues.

There are a few counts of this clone. The V call is TRBV28, the J call TRBJ1-4; D gene ambiguous. Germline V gene lookup returns CDR1 MDHEN and CDR2 SYDVKM. Deletions cut 4 bases from V and 5 bases from J, with 5 bases between. The CDR3 loop spans 12 amino acids. CDR3 protein: CASSSNNEKLFF. Written as DNA, the CDR3 is TGTGCCAGCAGTTCGAACAATGAAAAACTGTTTTTT.

The chain links TRBV11-3 to TRBJ2-7, with 8 bases matching TRBD2. The CDR3 length is 15 residues. V dropped 5 bases and J dropped 3; count of bases not matched to a gene: 9. Germline V gene sequence: CDR1 SGHNT, CDR2 YENEEA. CDR3 residues: CASSRGGTRDYEQYF. The CDR3 DNA follows: TGTGCCAGCAGCAGGGGAGGGACTAGGGACTACGAGCAGTACTTC.

The chain employs TRBV27 and TRBJ2-1; tentative D call: TRBD1 (7 bases). This CDR3 spans 15 amino acids. Germline assignment: CDR1 MNHEY and CDR2 SMNVEV (reference sequence). Deletions cut 3 bases from V and 5 bases from J, with 14 bases between. CDR3: CASSLVRGVNNEQFF. The CDR3 region has the DNA TGTGCCAGCAGTTTGGTCAGGGGGGTAAACAATGAGCAGTTCTTC.

This clone showed up just a few times. The gene calls are TRBV15 and TRBJ2-7; D unclear. Trimming cost V 1 base and J 0 bases, with 4 bases left between them. CDR1 is LNHNV, CDR2 YYDKDF, per germline (reference sequence). The CDR3 totals 13 residues. CDR3 loop: CATSRGGSYEQYF. In DNA form, the CDR3 reads TGTGCCACCAGCAGAGGAGGCTCCTACGAGCAGTACTTC. The full variable domain, in which reference TRBV15 and TRBJ2-7 provide the parts outside the CDR3, is DAMVIQNPRYQVTQFGKPVTLSCSQTLNHNVMYWYQQKSSQAPKLLFHYYDKDFNNEADTPDNFQSRRPNTSFCFLDIRSPGLGDTAMYLCATSRGGSYEQYFGPGTRLTVT.